The 23 T cell receptor beta chains below were found in one sample sequenced in a study of T cell changes during pregnancy in multiple sclerosis. Method: immunoSEQ multiplex PCR; TCRdb's copy keeps in-frame clones and lacks some. The data contain under 65,000 clones, around 92% of them singletons. The specimen comprised CD4+ T cells from peripheral blood mononuclear cells, sampled after pregnancy. These receptors were collected from a female donor with multiple sclerosis, enrolled in a pregnancy study.

This clone was found once. The genes are TRBV7-3 and TRBJ2-1; TRBD2 matches 11 bases. This CDR3 is built from 15 residues. Germline V gives CDR1 SGHTA, CDR2 FQGTGA. J lost 4 bases, V lost 5 bases, and 4 bases had no gene match. CDR3 loop: CASSPTSGGYNEQFF. The DNA of the CDR3 is TGTGCCAGCAGCCCCACTAGCGGGGGATACAATGAGCAGTTCTTC.

V gene TRBV9 combines with J gene TRBJ2-5; the match to TRBD2 covers 7 bases. The CDR3 runs 13 residues. Looked up from germline, CDR1 is SGDLS and CDR2 is YYNGEE. With V trimmed by 4 bases and J by 4 bases, 4 bases remained unmatched. The CDR3 sequence is CASSPWGGETQYF. CDR3 nucleotide sequence: TGTGCCAGCAGCCCATGGGGGGGAGAGACCCAGTACTTC.

This chain links TRBV7-2 with TRBJ1-1, with 9 bases lining up with TRBD1. CDR1 SGHTA and CDR2 FQGNSA come from the germline V gene. V shed 0 bases, J shed 1 base, and the junction held 9 bases outside the gene matches. This CDR3 is built from 18 residues. The CDR3 is CASSLASTGGAQNTEAFF. The CDR3 coding sequence is TGTGCCAGCAGCTTAGCTTCAACAGGGGGCGCCCAGAACACTGAAGCTTTCTTT.

The V gene is TRBV10-3, the J gene TRBJ2-7; 8 bases are shared with TRBD1. CDR3 size: 15 residues. Germline lookup yields CDR1 ENHRY and CDR2 SYGVKD. Losses at the gene ends were 3 bases for V and 3 bases for J; bases not matched to a gene: 7. The CDR3 DNA sequence: TGTGCCATCAGTGACCCCGGGACAGGCGACTACGAGCAGTACTTC. Its protein product is CAISDPGTGDYEQYF.

This chain uses TRBV15 with TRBJ2-7; D not certain. Per the germline V gene, CDR1 is LNHNV and CDR2 is YYDKDF (reference sequence). The V end was cut by 0 bases, the J end by 4 bases, with 7 bases between. The length of the CDR3 is 13 residues. In DNA, the CDR3 is TGTGCCACCAGCAGAGATAGTCAATACGAGCAGTACTTC. This sequence encodes CATSRDSQYEQYF.

The CDR3 DNA is TGTGCCAGCAACGACAGGGGCATCCAGCCCCAGCATTTT. Amino acids: CASNDRGIQPQHF. V and J are TRBV19 and TRBJ1-5, with 8 bases that match TRBD1. Germline V CDR1 and CDR2: LNHDA, SQIVND (reference sequence). Unmatched junction bases numbered 8, after V lost 9 bases and J lost 7 bases. CDR3 length: 13 amino acids. Combining the CDR3 with reference TRBV19 and TRBJ1-5 gives the whole variable domain DGGITQSPKYLFRKEGQNVTLSCEQNLNHDAMYWYRQDPGQGLRLIYYSQIVNDFQKGDIAEGYSVSREKKESFPLTVTSAQKNPTAFYLCASNDRGIQPQHFGDGTRLSIL.

This clone has only one observation. The V gene is TRBV4-2, the J gene TRBJ1-6; weak D call: TRBD1 (5 bases). CDR3 size: 18 residues. Between the trimmed V and J ends, which lost 0 bases and 1 base, there was a span of 13 bases. Germline V gives CDR1 LGHNA, CDR2 YNFKEQ. CDR3 nucleotide sequence: TGTGCCAGCAGCCAAGAGGTGGGAGGGGAATCCTATAATTCACCCCTCCACTTT. As protein: CASSQEVGGESYNSPLHF.

The rearrangement joins TRBV6-6 to TRBJ2-1; D remains ambiguous. This CDR3 has 12 residues. Germline V gene sequence: CDR1 MNHNY, CDR2 SVGAGI (reference sequence). Trimming pared 5 bases from V and 8 bases from J, leaving 10 bases between. The CDR3 DNA sequence: TGTGCCAGCAGTGCCGCGGCCCATGAGCAGTTCTTC. Translating it yields CASSAAAHEQFF.

The V gene is TRBV2, the J gene TRBJ2-1; the match to TRBD2 covers 12 bases. V lost 6 bases to trimming and J lost 4 bases; unmatched junction nucleotides: 4. Germline CDR1 is SNHLY and CDR2 is FYNNEI. This CDR3 is built from 15 residues. CDR3 in amino acids: CASRRTSGVYNEQFF. CDR3 in DNA: TGTGCCAGCAGAAGGACTAGCGGGGTTTACAATGAGCAGTTCTTC.

V usage is TRBV5-6 and J usage is TRBJ2-2; D gene ambiguous. Germline V CDR1 and CDR2: SGHDT, YYEEEE. Trimming removed 0 bases at V and 5 bases at J, with 8 bases between. This CDR3 has 14 residues. In DNA, the CDR3 is TGTGCCAGCAGCTTGGTTGGGCCTACCGGGGAGCTGTTTTTT. It specifies CASSLVGPTGELFF.

V gene TRBV15 combines with J gene TRBJ1-1; 9 positions match TRBD1. Germline CDR1 LNHNV, CDR2 YYDKDF (reference sequence). V shed 0 bases and J 4 bases; nucleotides not matched to a gene: 6. CDR3 length equals 16 residues. The CDR3 loop reads CATSRDTGGFGTEAFF. The CDR3 DNA is TGTGCCACCAGCAGAGACACAGGGGGCTTTGGCACTGAAGCTTTCTTT.

This chain connects TRBV7-8 to TRBJ1-1; a weak D match, TRBD1 (5 bases). Trimming stripped 5 bases from V and 2 bases from J, with 9 bases between. CDR1 is SGHVS and CDR2 is FQNEAQ in the germline V gene. The CDR3 length is 13 residues. CDR3 amino acids: CASSQRGNTEAFF. In nucleotides, the CDR3 is TGTGCCAGCAGCCAAAGGGGCAACACTGAAGCTTTCTTT.

In this sample, this clone turned up a few times. The V call is TRBV5-6, the J call TRBJ2-1; 10 bases line up with TRBD1. Germline lookup yields CDR1 SGHDT and CDR2 YYEEEE. The CDR3 runs 17 residues. V was clipped by 0 bases and J by 7 bases; unmatched bases: 10. The CDR3 loop reads CASSLAYGDRGRNEQFF. CDR3 nucleotide sequence: TGTGCCAGCAGCTTGGCTTACGGGGACAGGGGTAGAAATGAGCAGTTCTTC.

This clone occurred once. V usage is TRBV30 and J usage is TRBJ2-5; possible D gene TRBD1, 6 bases. Germline-derived CDR1 and CDR2 are GTSNPN and SVGIG (reference sequence). There are 18 residues in the CDR3. V was shortened by 0 bases and J by 2 bases, with 22 bases between the two germline ends. The CDR3 here is CAWSVLRTVATGQETQYF. In nucleotides, the CDR3 is TGTGCCTGGAGTGTGCTCCGGACAGTAGCCACGGGACAAGAGACCCAGTACTTC.

J is TRBJ2-2 and V is TRBV19, with 7 nucleotides matching TRBD2. Trimming at V came to 7 bases and at J to 0 bases, leaving 11 bases not matched to a gene. Germline V CDR1 and CDR2: LNHDA, SQIVND (reference sequence). The CDR3 contains 17 residues. CDR3 sequence reads: CASNLPRGLSNTGELFF. The CDR3 DNA is TGTGCCAGTAACCTCCCTAGGGGACTATCGAACACCGGGGAGCTGTTTTTT.

The V call is TRBV11-2, the J call TRBJ2-4; D unclear. The germline gives CDR1 SGHAT, CDR2 FQNNGV. CDR3 length: 13 residues. Trimming stripped 4 bases from V and 6 bases from J, with 10 bases between. The CDR3 nucleotides are TGTGCCAGCAGCTCCATCGGAGCAAACATTCAGTACTTC. Translating it yields CASSSIGANIQYF.

The gene calls are TRBV30 and TRBJ1-5; D gene ambiguous. CDR3 length equals 10 residues. Germline V lookup: CDR1 GTSNPN, CDR2 SVGIG (reference sequence). CDR3 amino acids: CGYSNQPQHF. The CDR3 DNA reads as TGTGGCTATAGCAATCAGCCCCAGCATTTT.

The V and J genes are TRBV30 and TRBJ2-5, with 14 bases fitting TRBD2. The CDR3 is 15 amino acids. Trimming took 5 bases from V and 2 from J; bases not matched to a gene: 4. CDR1 is GTSNPN and CDR2 is SVGIG in the germline V gene (reference sequence). The DNA for the CDR3 is TGTGCCTGGGGGGGGACTAGCGGGGGACAAGAGACCCAGTACTTC. Translating it yields CAWGGTSGGQETQYF.

The chain couples TRBV18 to TRBJ1-2, with 7 bases aligning to TRBD1. Germline V lookup: CDR1 KGHSH, CDR2 LQKENI. Germline trimming cut 3 bases from V and 2 bases from J; bases unmatched to any gene: 0. The CDR3 covers 13 residues. This CDR3 is CASSPDRNYGYTF. The CDR3 nucleotides read TGTGCCAGCTCACCGGACAGGAACTATGGCTACACCTTC.

The V and J genes are TRBV4-2 and TRBJ2-3, with a tentative D call TRBD1 (6 bases). Germline lookup yields CDR1 LGHNA and CDR2 YNFKEQ. The CDR3 consists of 15 residues. Trimming shortened V by 2 bases and J by 0 bases, and 9 bases separated the two germline ends. CDR3 bases: TGTGCCAGCAGCCAAAGAAGGGGGAGCACAGATACGCAGTATTTT. This sequence encodes CASSQRRGSTDTQYF.

This rearrangement joins TRBV6-5 to TRBJ2-1; D might be TRBD2 (7 bases). The CDR3 length is 16 residues. Germline CDR1 and CDR2: MNHEY and SVGAGI. Trimming stripped 0 bases from V and 8 bases from J, with 17 bases between. The CDR3 loop reads CASSYSLAGEGYEQFF. DNA for the CDR3: TGTGCCAGCAGTTACTCGCTCGCAGGGGAGGGGTATGAGCAGTTCTTC.

The rearrangement joins TRBV4-2 to TRBJ2-1; possible D gene TRBD2, 6 bases. This CDR3 spans 17 amino acids. Trimming cost V 0 bases and J 0 bases, with 12 bases left between them. Germline V gene lookup returns CDR1 LGHNA and CDR2 YNFKEQ. CDR3 protein: CASSQDQTGVSYNEQFF. The CDR3 DNA reads as TGTGCCAGCAGCCAAGATCAGACGGGGGTCTCCTACAATGAGCAGTTCTTC.

This chain uses TRBV30 with TRBJ2-3; TRBD2 aligns across 7 bases. CDR3 length: 16 residues. Trimming cost V 0 bases and J 2 bases; bases outside gene matches: 8. Germline CDR1 reads GTSNPN; CDR2 reads SVGIG (reference sequence). CDR3: CAWSVGGNPLTDTQYF. The CDR3 nucleotides are TGTGCCTGGAGTGTCGGGGGGAACCCCCTCACAGATACGCAGTATTTT.